This TCR beta chain came from a study of cytomegalovirus exposure and HLA in healthy donors. Findings and caveats of the study: TCR beta V segments were, for the most part, productive about 87% or about 30% of the time in an earlier analysis. A later analysis reportedly identified an Asian-associated ancestry cluster as carrying fewer N-insertions than the roughly 720-donor mean. There was a cluster of highly shared sequence variants that was likely a sequencing artifact.

The PCR was carried out with 60 Vbeta primers and 13 Jbeta primers. The repertoire was sequenced with immunoSEQ multiplex PCR; TCRdb's copy has only in-frame clones and lacks some. This sample has roughly 120,000 clones; about 76% occur once, and the top ten carry around 13%. V lost 5 bases to trimming and J lost 3 bases; unmatched junction nucleotides: 2. Per the germline V gene, CDR1 is KGHSH and CDR2 is LQKENI. This CDR3 has 13 amino acids. This clone was observed a handful of times. Its antigen is not identified. V gene TRBV18 combines with J gene TRBJ1-2, with 8 positions matching TRBD1. The clonotype originates from a woman in her sixties or seventies in good health and CMV-seropositive. The material sequenced was PBMCs. The CDR3 sequence: CASSEDRDYGYTF. CDR3 in DNA: TGTGCCAGCTCAGAGGACAGGGACTATGGCTACACCTTC.